A selection of T cell receptor beta chains follows, all from one sample in a study of blood T cell repertoires in COVID-19. The assay was immunoSEQ multiplex PCR, and TCRdb's table has in-frame clones only and misses some. The sample lists hundreds of thousands of clones, about 87% seen once, with around 9.3% in the top ten. Sequencing used PBMCs or T cells enriched from blood (not recorded which). Every receptor here comes from a woman younger than 30 who had recovered from COVID-19. Each CDR3 is given without its conserved first and last residue. Expanded clones get a size class; other rows say once, few or many, or leave the size out.

size: NA
J: TRBJ2-3
V: TRBV5-4
CDR3: ASSLWLAGGTDTQY

size: NA
J: TRBJ2-7
V: TRBV4-3
CDR3: ASSQALGDRSYEQY

size: NA
J: TRBJ1-5
V: TRBV18
CDR3: ASSPRGPTYSNQPQH

size: NA
J: TRBJ2-7
V: TRBV18
CDR3: ASSPGTGVSYEQY

size: NA
J: TRBJ2-6
V: TRBV13
CDR3: ASSRRGTGANVLT

size: NA
J: TRBJ2-3
V: TRBV7-9
CDR3: ASSLDRFQY

size: NA
J: TRBJ1-6
V: TRBV6-4
CDR3: ASSDLPQGLGYNSPLH

size: NA
J: TRBJ1-4
V: TRBV5-1
CDR3: ASRHGLSPATNEKLF

size: NA
J: TRBJ1-4
V: TRBV7-9
CDR3: ASSLASEKLF

size: NA
J: TRBJ2-3
V: TRBV6-5
CDR3: ASSTSGSTDTQY

size: NA
J: TRBJ1-2
V: TRBV5-4
CDR3: ASSFGQGDGYT

size: NA
J: TRBJ2-5
V: TRBV15
CDR3: ATSRDLRTSGGRGQY

size: NA
J: TRBJ2-1
V: TRBV5-1
CDR3: ASSSPGLAGRSSYNEQF

size: NA
J: TRBJ1-1
V: TRBV5-4
CDR3: ASSWPPNTEAF

size: NA
J: TRBJ1-4
V: TRBV9
CDR3: ASSRTGLTNEKLF

size: NA
J: TRBJ2-2
V: TRBV27
CDR3: ATSERLAGWAGELF

size: NA
J: TRBJ2-4
V: TRBV19
CDR3: ASSLGQGNPRAKNIQY

size: NA
J: TRBJ2-5
V: TRBV6-5
CDR3: ASSPGALTGETQY

size: few
J: TRBJ1-4
V: TRBV28
CDR3: ASSSGTENEKLF

size: NA
J: TRBJ2-7
V: TRBV10-3
CDR3: AISEGLSASYEQY

size: NA
J: TRBJ1-2
V: TRBV5-1
CDR3: ASSLGDRGLAGYT

size: NA
J: TRBJ1-1
V: TRBV20-1
CDR3: SARQGEAF

size: NA
J: TRBJ1-3
V: TRBV6-5
CDR3: ASSPSWGRGNTIY

size: NA
J: TRBJ2-3
V: TRBV15
CDR3: ATSRDMFTDTQY

size: NA
J: TRBJ1-1
V: TRBV5-5
CDR3: ASSKGQPRTRMNTEAF

size: NA
J: TRBJ1-6
V: TRBV4-1
CDR3: ASSQDGEGSQSPLH

size: NA
J: TRBJ2-7
V: TRBV5-1
CDR3: ASRRDSYEQY

size: once
J: TRBJ1-3
V: TRBV7-2
CDR3: ASSLPRQTSGNTIY

size: NA
J: TRBJ1-4
V: TRBV20-1
CDR3: SASGTVGEKLF

size: once
J: TRBJ2-7
V: TRBV6-7
CDR3: ASWGDRVSEQY

size: NA
J: TRBJ1-2
V: TRBV27
CDR3: ASSFISGGDGYT

size: NA
J: TRBJ1-1
V: TRBV3-1/TRBV3-2
CDR3: ASSQAWGQGYTEAF

size: NA
J: TRBJ2-7
V: TRBV6-2/TRBV6-3
CDR3: ASSYQGLARSYEQY

size: NA
J: TRBJ1-3
V: TRBV18
CDR3: ASSPTAVLSGNTIY

size: NA
J: TRBJ2-3
V: TRBV29-1
CDR3: SVEFGGRASTDTQY

size: NA
J: TRBJ1-5
V: TRBV10-3
CDR3: AISAEAAQPQH

size: few
J: TRBJ2-1
V: TRBV4-2
CDR3: ASSQALGTSGDNEQF

size: NA
J: TRBJ2-7
V: TRBV20-1
CDR3: SAVTYEQY

size: NA
J: TRBJ1-1
V: TRBV20-1
CDR3: SASRGNTEAF

size: NA
J: TRBJ1-1
V: TRBV27
CDR3: ASRWGGETDEAF

size: NA
J: TRBJ2-2
V: TRBV10-3
CDR3: AISYSGELF